This T cell receptor beta chain was obtained from a study of PD-1 blockade in mismatch repair-deficient tumors. V lost 6 bases to trimming and J lost 0 bases; unmatched junction nucleotides: 8. The CDR3 has 18 residues. Per the germline V gene, CDR1 is SGHAT and CDR2 is FQNNGV. Sequenced by immunoSEQ multiplex PCR; TCRdb stores in-frame clones only, minus some. Among 20,000 to 25,000 clones listed, 70% to 90% were seen once. PCR or immunohistochemistry showed mismatch repair deficiency in every enrolled patient. TCR sequencing covered a few patients who responded to pembrolizumab. The chain has TRBV11-2 and TRBJ2-1, with 13 bases matching TRBD2. The sample was peripheral blood, taken 2 weeks after starting pembrolizumab. The clonotype originates from an adult with mismatch repair-deficient cancer. The CDR3 DNA follows: TGTGCCAGCAGGGGGGGGACTAGCGGGGCCAGCTCCTACAATGAGCAGTTCTTC. Translating it yields CASRGGTSGASSYNEQFF.